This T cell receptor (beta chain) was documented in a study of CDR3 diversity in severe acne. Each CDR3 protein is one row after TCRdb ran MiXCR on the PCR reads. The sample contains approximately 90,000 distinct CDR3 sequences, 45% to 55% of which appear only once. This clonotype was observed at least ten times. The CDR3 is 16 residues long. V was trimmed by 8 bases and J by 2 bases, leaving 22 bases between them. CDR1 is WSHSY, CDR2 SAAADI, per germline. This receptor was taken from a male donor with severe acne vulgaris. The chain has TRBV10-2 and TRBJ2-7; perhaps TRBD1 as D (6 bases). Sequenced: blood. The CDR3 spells CASLRTVSGSTYEQYF. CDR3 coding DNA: TGCGCCAGCCTTCGGACAGTCTCAGGTTCGACCTACGAGCAGTACTTC.